These T cell receptor beta chains were read from a single sample in a study of cytomegalovirus exposure and HLA in healthy donors. TCRdb's copy holds only in-frame clones and misses some; the assay was immunoSEQ multiplex PCR. The table includes some 170,000 clones, roughly 81% detected once. Sequencing was carried out using PBMCs. The receptors shown here come from a woman aged 18-35 years in good health and CMV-seropositive. CDR3s include the opening cysteine and the closing phenylalanine or tryptophan. The D gene is left open where the match is weak. The listing skips clone size in some rows; elsewhere it reads once, few, many or a size class.

j_gene	d_gene	v_gene	abundance	CDR3aa	CDR3nt
TRBJ1-2	TRBD1	TRBV7-2	few	CASSSGQGFYGYTF	TGTGCCAGCAGCTCGGGACAGGGTTTTTATGGCTACACCTTC
TRBJ2-3	.	TRBV7-9	.	CASSSRGPDTQYF	TGTGCCAGCAGCTCCAGGGGTCCAGATACGCAGTATTTT
TRBJ1-5	.	TRBV2	.	CASSEALGRLRSDQPQHF	TGTGCCAGCAGTGAAGCGCTTGGCAGGTTAAGATCCGATCAGCCCCAGCATTTT
TRBJ1-1	.	TRBV5-4	.	CASSSEQVLNTEAFF	TGTGCCAGCAGCTCTGAACAGGTACTGAACACTGAAGCTTTCTTT
TRBJ1-1	TRBD1	TRBV6-1	.	CASSATGGLMNTEAFF	TGTGCCAGCAGTGCGACAGGGGGCTTAATGAACACTGAAGCTTTCTTT
TRBJ1-2	TRBD1	TRBV29-1	.	CSVEGRGRNYGYTF	TGCAGCGTTGAGGGCAGGGGGCGGAACTATGGCTACACCTTC
TRBJ2-1	TRBD2	TRBV2	.	CASSWTRYYNEQFF	TGTGCCAGCAGTTGGACTAGATATTACAATGAGCAGTTCTTC
TRBJ2-5	.	TRBV6-5	.	CASSYGVVGLQETQYF	TGTGCCAGCAGTTACGGGGTAGTAGGACTCCAAGAGACCCAGTACTTC
TRBJ1-2	.	TRBV5-4	few	CASSPDTPRGYTF	TGTGCCAGCAGCCCGGACACTCCCCGGGGCTACACCTTC
TRBJ2-2	TRBD2	TRBV7-8	.	CASSPKFAGGYDGELFF	TGTGCCAGCAGCCCCAAATTTGCGGGGGGGTATGACGGGGAGCTGTTTTTT
TRBJ2-1	TRBD1	TRBV2	few	CASSPDRAYNEQFF	TGTGCCAGCAGCCCGGACAGGGCTTACAATGAGCAGTTCTTC
TRBJ2-7	.	TRBV5-5	.	CASSQGTASSYEQYF	TGTGCCAGCAGCCAGGGGACCGCGAGCTCCTACGAGCAGTACTTC
TRBJ2-4	TRBD1	TRBV27	.	CASSLGGTGYDIQYF	TGTGCCAGCAGTTTAGGGGGGACAGGGTATGACATTCAGTACTTC
TRBJ1-1	.	TRBV5-1	.	CASSFGGGTEAFF	TGCGCCAGCAGCTTCGGGGGTGGCACTGAAGCTTTCTTT
TRBJ2-4	TRBD1	TRBV13	.	CASSSRGTVWKYF	TGTGCCAGCAGCTCTAGGGGGACAGTCTGGAAGTACTTC
TRBJ2-1	TRBD1	TRBV10-3	.	CAISAGTDYNEQFF	TGTGCCATCAGTGCCGGGACAGACTACAATGAGCAGTTCTTC
TRBJ1-4	.	TRBV11-2	.	CASSSYRSNEKLFF	TGTGCCAGCAGCTCGTACAGGAGTAATGAAAAACTGTTTTTT
TRBJ2-7	TRBD2	TRBV27	.	CASMRLAGAYEQYF	TGTGCCAGCATGCGCCTAGCGGGCGCATACGAGCAGTACTTC
TRBJ1-1	TRBD1	TRBV14	.	CASSQWTGGLSEAFF	TGTGCCAGCAGCCAGTGGACAGGGGGTTTATCTGAAGCTTTCTTT
TRBJ1-3	TRBD1	TRBV11-2	.	CASSRATGYNTIYF	TGTGCCAGCAGCCGCGCGACAGGGTACAACACCATATATTTT
TRBJ1-1	.	TRBV18	few	CASSRSADTEAFF	TGTGCCAGCTCACGTAGCGCGGACACTGAAGCTTTCTTT
TRBJ1-3	.	TRBV14	.	CASSHLGTPGNTIYF	TGTGCCAGCAGCCATCTAGGGACACCAGGAAACACCATATATTTT
TRBJ2-7	.	TRBV28	.	CATAMRGYKYEQYF	TGTGCCACCGCAATGAGAGGGTATAAGTATGAGCAGTACTTC
TRBJ1-2	TRBD1	TRBV28	.	CASSPFGDRGIYGYTF	TGTGCCAGCAGTCCATTCGGGGACAGGGGAATATATGGCTACACCTTC
TRBJ2-5	TRBD1	TRBV6-5	few	CASSPDRGREETQYF	TGTGCCAGCAGTCCCGACAGGGGTAGGGAAGAGACCCAGTACTTC
TRBJ2-7	.	TRBV28	.	CASGRPGTYEQYF	TGTGCCAGCGGTAGGCCGGGGACCTACGAGCAGTACTTC
TRBJ1-2	.	TRBV6-5	.	CASSYSGGARGYTF	TGTGCCAGCAGTTACTCGGGGGGGGCGCGCGGCTACACCTTC
TRBJ2-2	.	TRBV5-1	.	CASIEGRLNTGELFF	TGCGCCAGCATCGAAGGGAGACTGAACACCGGGGAGCTGTTTTTT
TRBJ1-2	.	TRBV4-2	.	CASSQDRGIGYGYTF	TGTGCCAGCAGCCAAGATCGGGGGATAGGCTATGGCTACACCTTC
TRBJ2-3	.	TRBV5-4	.	CASSLVSGDTQYF	TGTGCCAGCAGCTTGGTATCGGGGGATACGCAGTATTTT
TRBJ2-7	.	TRBV13	.	CASREGLSPYEQYF	TGTGCCAGCAGGGAGGGGCTATCCCCCTACGAGCAGTACTTC
TRBJ2-7	TRBD1	TRBV4-3	.	CASSQVDRGSFEQYF	TGCGCCAGCAGCCAAGTAGACAGGGGGTCATTCGAGCAGTACTTC
TRBJ2-5	TRBD2	TRBV7-2	.	CASSSRTSRAETQYF	TGTGCCAGCAGCTCGAGGACTAGCAGGGCGGAGACCCAGTACTTC
TRBJ2-3	TRBD2	TRBV11-1	.	CASSRGGDTQYF	TGTGCCAGCAGTCGCGGGGGAGATACGCAGTATTTT
TRBJ2-5	.	TRBV6-6	.	CASSLTSETQYF	TGTGCCAGCAGTCTTACATCGGAGACCCAGTACTTC
TRBJ2-3	TRBD2	TRBV7-9	.	CASSFSGLAGDTDTQYF	TGTGCCAGCAGCTTTAGTGGACTAGCGGGGGACACAGATACGCAGTATTTT
TRBJ2-5	TRBD2	TRBV6-5	.	CASRPGLATETQYF	TGTGCCAGCAGACCGGGACTAGCGACGGAGACCCAGTACTTC
TRBJ2-5	.	TRBV19	once	CASSIAPSGVGETQYF	TGTGCCAGTAGTATCGCGCCGTCGGGGGTAGGAGAGACCCAGTACTTC
TRBJ1-5	TRBD1	TRBV19	.	CASSTEQGASQPQHF	TGTGCCAGTAGTACGGAACAGGGGGCAAGTCAGCCCCAGCATTTT
TRBJ2-1	.	TRBV7-9	once	CASSPISGRGAYNEQFF	TGTGCCAGCAGCCCCATAAGTGGCAGGGGGGCCTACAATGAGCAGTTCTTC
TRBJ2-5	.	TRBV13	few	CASRPGGGTETQYF	TGTGCCAGCCGCCCCGGTGGGGGGACGGAGACCCAGTACTTC
TRBJ1-3	.	TRBV19	.	CASSTTYGDSGNTIYF	TGTGCCAGTAGTACTACATACGGGGATTCTGGAAACACCATATATTTT
TRBJ1-1	.	TRBV4-1	.	CASSHSGEPEAFF	TGCGCCAGCAGCCATTCGGGGGAGCCTGAAGCTTTCTTT